The 17 T cell receptor beta chains reported below all come from one sample, sequenced in a study of blood T cells in healthy people across ages. Alongside a J-beta primer mix, a sample-barcoded 5' primer served in a second PCR lasting about 6 to 12 cycles. MiXCR was run by TCRdb on the 5' RACE reads, yielding one entry per CDR3 protein. The table lists about 1.5 million distinct CDR3 sequences, less than 45% of them singletons. Input material: blood. These TCRs come from a young woman in good health.

This chain links TRBV6-5 with TRBJ2-2; D is unclear. Germline-derived CDR1 and CDR2 are MNHEY and SVGAGI. CDR3 length: 13 amino acids. V was trimmed by 2 bases and J by 8 bases, leaving 9 bases between them. The CDR3 sequence is CASSYRYGGELFF. The CDR3 DNA is TGTGCCAGCAGTTACCGCTACGGGGGGGAGCTGTTTTTT.

This clonotype was seen many times. This chain connects TRBV7-2 to TRBJ1-2; 7 bases match TRBD1. V shed 5 bases, J shed 8 bases, and the junction held 5 bases outside the gene matches. CDR3 length: 12 residues. From germline, CDR1 is SGHTA and CDR2 FQGNSA. In DNA form, the CDR3 reads TGTGCCAGCAGCCCGACAGGGCGGGGCTACACCTTC. Translated: CASSPTGRGYTF.

V and J are TRBV9 and TRBJ2-7, with a weak D call TRBD2 (6 bases). Germline assignment: CDR1 SGDLS and CDR2 YYNGEE. CDR3 length: 15 amino acids. Trimming stripped 4 bases from V and 4 bases from J, with 18 bases between. CDR3 residues: CASSRGEARPYEQYF. The CDR3 DNA sequence: TGTGCCAGCAGCAGAGGGGAGGCACGACCATACGAGCAGTACTTC.

The CDR3 spells CAISEFTGSYGYTF. Written as DNA, the CDR3 is TGTGCCATCAGTGAATTCACAGGGAGCTATGGCTACACCTTC. The J gene is TRBJ1-2, the V gene TRBV10-3; a weak D match, TRBD1 (6 bases). The CDR3 has 14 amino acids. Deletions cut 3 bases from V and 4 bases from J, with 12 bases between. Per germline, CDR1 ENHRY and CDR2 SYGVKD.

The CDR3 DNA follows: TGTGCCAGCAACCGGGCCTTTGCGGGAGCAGATACGCAGTATTTT. It specifies CASNRAFAGADTQYF. The genes are TRBV6-5 and TRBJ2-3, with 7 bases aligning to TRBD2. Germline values: CDR1 MNHEY, CDR2 SVGAGI. This CDR3 has 15 residues. The V gene end was trimmed by 7 bases and the J gene end by 4 bases; junction bases not matched to a gene: 11.

This chain connects TRBV6-6 to TRBJ2-7, with 7 bases identical to TRBD2. The CDR3 length is 17 residues. Germline CDR1 MNHNY, CDR2 SVGAGI (reference sequence). J lost 0 bases, V lost 2 bases, and 10 bases had no gene match. Here the CDR3 reads CASSYPVPGGSSYEQYF. The CDR3 region has the DNA TGTGCCAGCAGTTACCCAGTCCCCGGGGGGAGCTCCTACGAGCAGTACTTC.

V is TRBV3-1 and J is TRBJ2-7, with 7 bases lining up with TRBD2. Germline CDR1 reads LGHDT; CDR2 reads YNNKEL (reference sequence). J was trimmed by 7 bases and V by 4 bases; bases with no gene match: 4. CDR3 length equals 12 residues. The CDR3: CASSRGGNEQYF. The CDR3 DNA follows: TGTGCCAGCAGCCGCGGGGGAAATGAGCAGTACTTC.

This sequence joins TRBV20-1 and TRBJ1-6, with D unclear. V was pared by 3 bases and J by 7 bases, with 10 bases between. CDR1 is DFQATT and CDR2 is SNEGSKA in the germline V gene (reference sequence). CDR3 length equals 13 residues. The CDR3 DNA follows: TGCAGTGCTAGGGGAGTTGTAAATTCACCCCTCCACTTT. This codes for CSARGVVNSPLHF.

This chain connects TRBV11-2 to TRBJ2-7; a weak D match, TRBD1 (5 bases). V lost 2 bases and J 5 bases, leaving 16 bases between the germline ends. The CDR3 is 15 amino acids. The germline V gene encodes CDR1 SGHAT and CDR2 FQNNGV. Here the CDR3 DNA reads TGTGCCAGCAGCTTACCTAGACAGTTTGGGGACGAGCAGTACTTC. It encodes CASSLPRQFGDEQYF.

This sequence joins TRBV27 and TRBJ2-1, with D uncertain. The CDR3 spans 13 residues. Trimming took 0 bases from V and 10 from J, leaving 10 bases between them. Germline V gene lookup returns CDR1 MNHEY and CDR2 SMNVEV (reference sequence). CDR3 protein: CASSLSSSYEQFF. CDR3 nucleotide sequence: TGTGCCAGCAGTTTATCGAGCTCCTACGAGCAGTTCTTC.

The rearrangement links TRBV9 to TRBJ2-7, with TRBD1 as a possible D gene (6 bases). This CDR3 is built from 14 residues. Germline V gene data show CDR1 as SGDLS and CDR2 as YYNGEE. Trimming cost V 3 bases and J 3 bases, with 13 bases left between them. The CDR3 protein is CASSAQGIGYEQYF. CDR3 nucleotide sequence: TGTGCCAGCAGCGCACAGGGAATAGGCTACGAGCAGTACTTC. Complete variable domain (other parts from reference TRBV9 and TRBJ2-7): DSGVTQTPKHLITATGQRVTLRCSPRSGDLSVYWYQQSLDQGLQFLIQYYNGEERAKGNILERFSAQQFPDLHSELNLSSLELGDSALYFCASSAQGIGYEQYFGPGTRLTVT.

The chain is built from TRBV28 and TRBJ2-7; D gene unclear. Germline assignment: CDR1 MDHEN and CDR2 SYDVKM. With 6 bases removed from V and 3 bases from J, the gap between germline ends came to 9 bases. CDR3 length equals 12 residues. This CDR3 reads CASRLDRYEQYF. CDR3 nucleotide sequence: TGTGCCAGCAGGCTTGACCGCTACGAGCAGTACTTC.

V is TRBV7-9 and J is TRBJ1-2, with TRBD1 identical over 7 bases. With 2 bases clipped from V and 4 bases from J, the junction kept 10 bases outside the gene matches. The CDR3 loop spans 16 amino acids. Germline loops: CDR1 SEHNR, CDR2 FQNEAQ (reference sequence). CDR3 sequence: CASSLLSGQQIYGYTF. The DNA for the CDR3 is TGTGCCAGCAGCTTACTTTCGGGACAGCAAATCTATGGCTACACCTTC.

The rearrangement links TRBV28 to TRBJ2-1, with TRBD1 identical over 7 bases. V dropped 5 bases and J dropped 8; count of bases not matched to a gene: 15. The length of the CDR3 is 16 residues. Germline lookup yields CDR1 MDHEN and CDR2 SYDVKM. The CDR3 region is CASSPYRTGAKDEQFF. CDR3 DNA: TGTGCCAGCAGTCCCTATCGGACAGGCGCGAAGGATGAGCAGTTCTTC.

V and J are TRBV29-1 and TRBJ1-1; no reliable D call. Looked up from germline, CDR1 is SQVTM and CDR2 is ANQGSEA. Between the trimmed V and J ends, which lost 2 bases and 0 bases, there was a span of 7 bases. This CDR3 comprises 13 residues. CDR3 residues: CSVETLMNTEAFF. As DNA, the CDR3 is TGCAGCGTTGAAACCCTTATGAACACTGAAGCTTTCTTT.

This clonotype has a handful of counts. The CDR3, as DNA: TGTGCCAGCAGCCCCCTCGGGGCAGCTGGAAACACCATATATTTT. This encodes CASSPLGAAGNTIYF. This chain joins TRBV7-9 and TRBJ1-3, with TRBD1 as a possible D gene (5 bases). The CDR3 contains 15 residues. Germline CDR1 reads SEHNR; CDR2 reads FQNEAQ (reference sequence). V was clipped by 5 bases and J by 2 bases, with 13 bases between them.

J is TRBJ2-5 and V is TRBV14, with TRBD2 as a possible D gene (5 bases). CDR1 is SGHDN and CDR2 is FVKESK in the germline V gene. The CDR3 contains 14 residues. Trimming removed 2 bases from V and 5 bases from J, with 12 bases in between. Here the CDR3 reads CASSQNHIAETQYF. The CDR3 nucleotides are TGTGCCAGCAGCCAAAATCATATAGCGGAGACCCAGTACTTC. Full variable domain (missing parts from reference TRBV14 and TRBJ2-5): EAGVTQFPSHSVIEKGQTVTLRCDPISGHDNLYWYRRVMGKEIKFLLHFVKESKQDESGMPNNRFLAERTGGTYSTLKVQPAELEDSGVYFCASSQNHIAETQYFGPGTRLLVL.